A selection of T cell receptor beta chains follows, all from one sample in a study of blood T cell repertoires in COVID-19. The method was immunoSEQ multiplex PCR; TCRdb's version includes in-frame clones alone and lacks a portion of them. Of roughly 63,000 clones in the sample, around 80% were seen once. The sequencing sample was made of peripheral blood. Source of these receptors: a man older than 75 with acute or convalescent COVID-19. CDR3s include the opening cysteine and the closing phenylalanine or tryptophan. The D gene is left open where the match is weak. Not all rows give a size; the values are once, few, many and, for expanded clones, a class.

v_gene: TRBV5-1
d_gene: .
abundance: .
j_gene: TRBJ1-3
CDR3nt: TGCGCCAGCAGCTTGGCCGCGGGGGCGTACGGAAACACCATATATTTT
CDR3aa: CASSLAAGAYGNTIYF

v_gene: TRBV18
d_gene: .
abundance: .
j_gene: TRBJ2-5
CDR3nt: TGTGCCAGCTCACCCGACCGGGAACTTTCGCAGTACTTC
CDR3aa: CASSPDRELSQYF

v_gene: TRBV5-4
d_gene: TRBD1
abundance: .
j_gene: TRBJ1-2
CDR3nt: TGTGCCAGCAGCTTGCAGGGGGACCATGGCTACACCTTC
CDR3aa: CASSLQGDHGYTF

v_gene: TRBV24-1
d_gene: .
abundance: .
j_gene: TRBJ1-6
CDR3nt: TGTGCCACCAGTGGAACGTGGGGAGGGCTTGGCTATAATTCACCCCTCCACTTT
CDR3aa: CATSGTWGGLGYNSPLHF

v_gene: TRBV6-5
d_gene: .
abundance: .
j_gene: TRBJ1-3
CDR3nt: TGTGCCAGCAGTTACAACGCTCAGGGGCCTGGAAACACCATATATTTT
CDR3aa: CASSYNAQGPGNTIYF

v_gene: TRBV9
d_gene: TRBD2
abundance: .
j_gene: TRBJ2-1
CDR3nt: TGTGCCAGCAGCGTAGTTTGGTCGGGGGGATACAATGAGCAGTTCTTC
CDR3aa: CASSVVWSGGYNEQFF

v_gene: TRBV7-2
d_gene: TRBD1
abundance: .
j_gene: TRBJ2-2
CDR3nt: TGTGCCAGCAGCGTCGGGACAGGGGGGAGTACCGGGGAGCTGTTTTTT
CDR3aa: CASSVGTGGSTGELFF

v_gene: TRBV9
d_gene: .
abundance: .
j_gene: TRBJ2-1
CDR3nt: TGTGCCAGCAGCGTAGGGGCAACTTCCTACAATGAGCAGTTCTTC
CDR3aa: CASSVGATSYNEQFF

v_gene: TRBV6-5
d_gene: .
abundance: .
j_gene: TRBJ1-2
CDR3nt: TGTGCCAGCAGTTATTTATCCCTAGCAGGTGGCTACACCTTC
CDR3aa: CASSYLSLAGGYTF

v_gene: TRBV28
d_gene: TRBD1
abundance: .
j_gene: TRBJ1-2
CDR3nt: TGTGCCAGCAGCCCCGCGGACAGGGGAGGGAATGGCTACACCTTC
CDR3aa: CASSPADRGGNGYTF

v_gene: TRBV3-1/TRBV3-2
d_gene: TRBD1
abundance: few
j_gene: TRBJ1-2
CDR3nt: TGTGCCAGCAGCCAGCAGGGGGACTATGGCTACACCTTC
CDR3aa: CASSQQGDYGYTF

v_gene: TRBV18
d_gene: .
abundance: .
j_gene: TRBJ1-4
CDR3nt: TGTGCCAGCTCACTTTATATCAGTGGAGGTGAAAAACTGTTTTTT
CDR3aa: CASSLYISGGEKLFF

v_gene: TRBV30
d_gene: .
abundance: few
j_gene: TRBJ1-6
CDR3nt: TGTGCCTGGAGTGGTCGGACAGCCTATAATTCACCCCTCCACTTT
CDR3aa: CAWSGRTAYNSPLHF

v_gene: TRBV24-1
d_gene: TRBD2
abundance: .
j_gene: TRBJ2-3
CDR3nt: TGTGCCACCAGTGACGGGGGAGGGCCGGGAGATACGCAGTATTTT
CDR3aa: CATSDGGGPGDTQYF

v_gene: TRBV10-2
d_gene: .
abundance: .
j_gene: TRBJ1-2
CDR3nt: TGCGCCAGCAGACTGACAGACGGCTATGGCTACACCTTC
CDR3aa: CASRLTDGYGYTF

v_gene: TRBV5-1
d_gene: .
abundance: .
j_gene: TRBJ2-7
CDR3nt: TGCGCCAGCAGTGTTGAAGGGGCCTACGAGCAGTACTTC
CDR3aa: CASSVEGAYEQYF

v_gene: TRBV5-1
d_gene: TRBD1
abundance: .
j_gene: TRBJ1-5
CDR3nt: TGCGCCAGCAGCTTAACAACAGGGGGCAATCAGCCCCAGCATTTT
CDR3aa: CASSLTTGGNQPQHF

v_gene: TRBV2
d_gene: TRBD1
abundance: once
j_gene: TRBJ1-2
CDR3nt: TGTGCCAGCAGTGAAAACCCGACAGGGGTTTTCTATGGCTACACCTTC
CDR3aa: CASSENPTGVFYGYTF

v_gene: TRBV3-1/TRBV3-2
d_gene: .
abundance: .
j_gene: TRBJ2-2
CDR3nt: TGTGCCAGCAGCCAAATGAGCCCAAACACCGGGGAGCTGTTTTTT
CDR3aa: CASSQMSPNTGELFF

v_gene: TRBV6-5
d_gene: .
abundance: .
j_gene: TRBJ1-1
CDR3nt: TGTGCCAGCAGTTCCGGGGTGGCTGAAGCTTTCTTT
CDR3aa: CASSSGVAEAFF

v_gene: TRBV30
d_gene: .
abundance: .
j_gene: TRBJ1-1
CDR3nt: TGTGCCTTACTACGGAGTGAAGCTTTCTTT
CDR3aa: CALLRSEAFF

v_gene: TRBV2
d_gene: TRBD1
abundance: .
j_gene: TRBJ1-3
CDR3nt: TGTGCCAGCAGTGTCGGGGCAGGGGGCCTAACTGGAAACACCATATATTTT
CDR3aa: CASSVGAGGLTGNTIYF

v_gene: TRBV18
d_gene: .
abundance: .
j_gene: TRBJ1-6
CDR3nt: TGTGCCAGCTCGTCGAGTGGGGGCAGCTCACCCCTCCACTTT
CDR3aa: CASSSSGGSSPLHF

v_gene: TRBV28
d_gene: .
abundance: few
j_gene: TRBJ2-3
CDR3nt: TGTGCCAGCAGTTGGGGACTCAACACAGATACGCAGTATTTT
CDR3aa: CASSWGLNTDTQYF

v_gene: TRBV18
d_gene: TRBD2
abundance: .
j_gene: TRBJ2-7
CDR3nt: TGTGCCAGCTCACTCACCGATGGACTAGCCTACGAGCAGTACTTC
CDR3aa: CASSLTDGLAYEQYF

v_gene: TRBV5-1
d_gene: .
abundance: .
j_gene: TRBJ2-2
CDR3nt: TGCGCCAGCAGCTTGGATGTGAGTCAGGGCACCGGGGAGCTGTTTTTT
CDR3aa: CASSLDVSQGTGELFF

v_gene: TRBV6-5
d_gene: .
abundance: .
j_gene: TRBJ2-5
CDR3nt: TGTGCCAGCAGCCAGACTACGCAAGAGACCCAGTACTTC
CDR3aa: CASSQTTQETQYF

v_gene: TRBV5-6
d_gene: TRBD1
abundance: few
j_gene: TRBJ2-2
CDR3nt: TGTGCCAGCAGACAAACAGGGGTGAGGACCGGGGAGCTGTTTTTT
CDR3aa: CASRQTGVRTGELFF

v_gene: TRBV30
d_gene: .
abundance: .
j_gene: TRBJ1-4
CDR3nt: TGTGCCTGGACTACAGGGATGTCGAAAACTAATGAAAAACTGTTTTTT
CDR3aa: CAWTTGMSKTNEKLFF

v_gene: TRBV6-1
d_gene: TRBD1
abundance: few
j_gene: TRBJ1-2
CDR3nt: TGTGCCAGCAGTGAAAGTTGGGGACAGGTATTCTATGGCTACACCTTC
CDR3aa: CASSESWGQVFYGYTF

v_gene: TRBV12-1
d_gene: .
abundance: .
j_gene: TRBJ1-3
CDR3nt: TGTGCCAGCAGCCCGATAGGGACAGTAAACTCTGGAAACACCATATATTTT
CDR3aa: CASSPIGTVNSGNTIYF

v_gene: TRBV3-1/TRBV3-2
d_gene: .
abundance: .
j_gene: TRBJ2-2
CDR3nt: TGTGCCAGCAGCCAAATCGAGGGGGAGCTGTTTTTT
CDR3aa: CASSQIEGELFF

v_gene: TRBV7-3
d_gene: .
abundance: few
j_gene: TRBJ1-6
CDR3nt: TGTGCCAGCAGCCTCGGGGGGCGTTCACCCCTCCACTTT
CDR3aa: CASSLGGRSPLHF

v_gene: TRBV5-4
d_gene: TRBD1
abundance: .
j_gene: TRBJ1-4
CDR3nt: TGTGCCAGCAGCTCGTACCGCGGGACAGAAAATGAAAAACTGTTTTTT
CDR3aa: CASSSYRGTENEKLFF

v_gene: TRBV18
d_gene: TRBD2
abundance: .
j_gene: TRBJ2-7
CDR3nt: TGTGCCAGCTCCCCCACTTGGGCGGGAGTCCTTGAGCAGTACTTC
CDR3aa: CASSPTWAGVLEQYF

v_gene: TRBV7-9
d_gene: TRBD2
abundance: .
j_gene: TRBJ2-7
CDR3nt: TGTGCCAGCACGGGAGGAGGGATGAGCGAGCAGTACTTC
CDR3aa: CASTGGGMSEQYF

v_gene: TRBV10-2
d_gene: .
abundance: .
j_gene: TRBJ2-5
CDR3nt: TGCGCCAGCAGTCCCAGGGCAGAGACCCAGTACTTC
CDR3aa: CASSPRAETQYF

v_gene: TRBV7-8
d_gene: TRBD1
abundance: .
j_gene: TRBJ2-3
CDR3nt: TGTGCCAGCAGCTTAGGAGGGGGCGCAGATACGCAGTATTTT
CDR3aa: CASSLGGGADTQYF

v_gene: TRBV5-4
d_gene: .
abundance: .
j_gene: TRBJ2-5
CDR3nt: TGTGCCAGCAGCCCGAGCCTATTCGGGGAGACCCAGTACTTC
CDR3aa: CASSPSLFGETQYF

v_gene: TRBV9
d_gene: .
abundance: .
j_gene: TRBJ2-6
CDR3nt: TGTGCCAGCAGCGTAGCCCAGATCGGGTCTGGGGCCAACGTCCTGACTTTC
CDR3aa: CASSVAQIGSGANVLTF

v_gene: TRBV6-5
d_gene: .
abundance: .
j_gene: TRBJ1-1
CDR3nt: TGTGCCAGCAGACAGGGTAACACTGAAGCTTTCTTT
CDR3aa: CASRQGNTEAFF

v_gene: TRBV5-1
d_gene: .
abundance: .
j_gene: TRBJ1-5
CDR3nt: TGCGCCAGCAGCTTGGATGGTGGCAGGGGAAACCAGCCCCAGCATTTT
CDR3aa: CASSLDGGRGNQPQHF